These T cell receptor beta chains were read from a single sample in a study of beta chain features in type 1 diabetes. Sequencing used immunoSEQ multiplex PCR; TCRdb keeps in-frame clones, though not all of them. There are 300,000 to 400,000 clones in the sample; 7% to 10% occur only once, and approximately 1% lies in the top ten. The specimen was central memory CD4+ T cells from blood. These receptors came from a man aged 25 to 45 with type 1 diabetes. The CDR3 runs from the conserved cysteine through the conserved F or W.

cdr3_aa: CASSSGYRPSPPMNTEAFF
v_call: TRBV28
j_call: TRBJ1-1

cdr3_aa: CASSFQQRPNYGYTF
v_call: TRBV13
j_call: TRBJ1-2

cdr3_aa: CASSQRGTGDADTQYF
v_call: TRBV19
j_call: TRBJ2-3

cdr3_aa: CASSPRGINEKLFF
v_call: TRBV18
j_call: TRBJ1-4

cdr3_aa: CASSIQVYAEAFF
v_call: TRBV27
j_call: TRBJ1-1

cdr3_aa: CSAGIQETQYF
v_call: TRBV20-1
j_call: TRBJ2-5

cdr3_aa: CASSEGQISYNSPLHF
v_call: TRBV9
j_call: TRBJ1-6

cdr3_aa: CASSLALTDNEQFF
v_call: TRBV7-2
j_call: TRBJ2-1

cdr3_aa: CASSPGAGPWDTQYF
v_call: TRBV5-5
j_call: TRBJ2-3

cdr3_aa: CASSRSGSPYEQYF
v_call: TRBV7-9
j_call: TRBJ2-7

cdr3_aa: CASSSLIGDSPLHF
v_call: TRBV7-2
j_call: TRBJ1-6

cdr3_aa: CASSGRGATDTQYF
v_call: TRBV7-9
j_call: TRBJ2-3

cdr3_aa: CASSLVGTGENTEAFF
v_call: TRBV5-1
j_call: TRBJ1-1

cdr3_aa: CASSQGDGDGYEQYF
v_call: TRBV4-1
j_call: TRBJ2-7

cdr3_aa: CAWTEGNTEAFF
v_call: TRBV30
j_call: TRBJ1-1

cdr3_aa: CASTGIETQYF
v_call: TRBV28
j_call: TRBJ2-5

cdr3_aa: CASTPGQGTETQYF
v_call: TRBV28
j_call: TRBJ2-5

cdr3_aa: CASSFGGFSGNTIYF
v_call: TRBV7-2
j_call: TRBJ1-3

cdr3_aa: CASSKGGGYSNQPQHF
v_call: TRBV7-9
j_call: TRBJ1-5

cdr3_aa: CASSLSGQTNEKLFF
v_call: TRBV27
j_call: TRBJ1-4

cdr3_aa: CASSSLGGLRETQYF
v_call: TRBV7-9
j_call: TRBJ2-5

cdr3_aa: CSRCLNEKLFF
v_call: TRBV29-1
j_call: TRBJ1-4

cdr3_aa: CASSPAAGTRYNEQFF
v_call: TRBV5-4
j_call: TRBJ2-1

cdr3_aa: CASSFGVGGNQPQHF
v_call: TRBV27
j_call: TRBJ1-5

cdr3_aa: CASSRNDRTNQETQYF
v_call: TRBV7-2
j_call: TRBJ2-5

cdr3_aa: CASSLFPSGANVLTF
v_call: TRBV5-1
j_call: TRBJ2-6

cdr3_aa: CASSLGGIAKNIQYF
v_call: TRBV7-2
j_call: TRBJ2-4

cdr3_aa: CASSPGTGGNNSPLHF
v_call: TRBV4-2
j_call: TRBJ1-6

cdr3_aa: CSVLSSPGFTWLNTEAFF
v_call: TRBV29-1
j_call: TRBJ1-1

cdr3_aa: CAISEQQGARTEAFF
v_call: TRBV10-3
j_call: TRBJ1-1

cdr3_aa: CASSPPEAGGEGEKLFF
v_call: TRBV7-2
j_call: TRBJ1-4

cdr3_aa: CSVEDKEEQYF
v_call: TRBV29-1
j_call: TRBJ2-7

cdr3_aa: CAWSVPGVEQFF
v_call: TRBV30
j_call: TRBJ2-1

cdr3_aa: CASSLDFASGNTIYF
v_call: TRBV5-4
j_call: TRBJ1-3

cdr3_aa: CASSSPGQGHEQYF
v_call: TRBV18
j_call: TRBJ2-7

cdr3_aa: CASGRLEDEKLFF
v_call: TRBV7-9
j_call: TRBJ1-4

cdr3_aa: CASSQEFYDSGANVLTF
v_call: TRBV4-3
j_call: TRBJ2-6

cdr3_aa: CAWSRPSGNGYTF
v_call: TRBV30
j_call: TRBJ1-2

cdr3_aa: CASSVTGRETQYF
v_call: TRBV19
j_call: TRBJ2-5

cdr3_aa: CAWSVQGYGYTF
v_call: TRBV30
j_call: TRBJ1-2

cdr3_aa: CASSEGFQYQPQHF
v_call: TRBV6-1
j_call: TRBJ1-5

cdr3_aa: CASTRDRPYGYTF
v_call: TRBV7-9
j_call: TRBJ1-2

cdr3_aa: CASSTRQGLEAFF
v_call: TRBV28
j_call: TRBJ1-1